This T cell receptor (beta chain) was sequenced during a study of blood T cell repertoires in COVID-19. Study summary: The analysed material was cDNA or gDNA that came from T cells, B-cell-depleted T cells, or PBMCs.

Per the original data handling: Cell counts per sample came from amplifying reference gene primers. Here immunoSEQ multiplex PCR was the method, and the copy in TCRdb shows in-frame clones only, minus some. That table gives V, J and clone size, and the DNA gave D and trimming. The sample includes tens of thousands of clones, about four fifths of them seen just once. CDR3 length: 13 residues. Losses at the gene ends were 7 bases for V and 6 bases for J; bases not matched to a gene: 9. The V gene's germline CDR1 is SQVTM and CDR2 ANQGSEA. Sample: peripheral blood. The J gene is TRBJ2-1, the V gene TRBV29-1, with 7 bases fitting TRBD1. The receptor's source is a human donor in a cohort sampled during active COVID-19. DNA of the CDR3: TGCAGCGCTGTCCGCTCAGGGGGCAATGAGCAGTTCTTC. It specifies CSAVRSGGNEQFF.